The next 20 T cell receptor beta chains were all read from a single sample in a study of T cell repertoires in cytomegalovirus infection. Their antigens are not known. From the reads, TCRdb called clonotypes with MiXCR, one entry per CDR3 protein. The table lists about 110,000 distinct CDR3 sequences, 30% to 35% of them singletons, with 40% to 45% in the top ten. Sequenced material: CD8+ T cells from cultured PBMCs, taken from culture after CMV antigen stimulation. The receptor set was obtained from a human donor in good health (CMV status not recorded). Some clones in this sample may be carry-over from other donors' samples.

The rearrangement uses TRBV7-6 and TRBJ2-2; the D gene could be TRBD1 or TRBD2 (6 bases each). This CDR3 is 17 amino acids long. Germline assignment: CDR1 SGHVS and CDR2 FNYEAQ. Trimming removed 5 bases at V and 5 bases at J, with 21 bases between. DNA of the CDR3: TGTGCCAGCAGCCCCTGGTCCTCTGGGGGGCGGACCGGGGAGCTGTTTTTT. This sequence encodes CASSPWSSGGRTGELFF.

The chain couples TRBV9 to TRBJ2-1, with 8 positions matching TRBD2. The trim removed 5 bases at V and 0 bases at J, leaving 4 bases unmatched. From germline, CDR1 is SGDLS and CDR2 YYNGEE. This CDR3 has 15 amino acids. CDR3 residues: CASSGGGSSYNEQFF. The CDR3 DNA follows: TGTGCCAGCAGTGGCGGGGGGAGCTCCTACAATGAGCAGTTCTTC. The variable domain in full, completed from reference TRBV9 and TRBJ2-1, reads DSGVTQTPKHLITATGQRVTLRCSPRSGDLSVYWYQQSLDQGLQFLIQYYNGEERAKGNILERFSAQQFPDLHSELNLSSLELGDSALYFCASSGGGSSYNEQFFGPGTRLTVL.

The chain couples TRBV7-3 to TRBJ2-1; 11 nucleotides align to TRBD1. The CDR3 is 15 amino acids. Per the germline V gene, CDR1 is SGHTA and CDR2 is FQGTGA. V gave up 5 bases and J gave up 7 bases; unmatched junction bases: 7. CDR3 residues: CASSPGTGGINEQFF. CDR3 in DNA: TGTGCCAGCAGCCCCGGGACAGGGGGTATTAATGAGCAGTTCTTC.

This clonotype showed up just a few times. The chain joins TRBV5-5 to TRBJ1-1; D call uncertain. Germline assignment: CDR1 SGHKS and CDR2 YYEKEE (reference sequence). The CDR3 consists of 15 residues. The germline V and J ends were trimmed by 2 bases and 5 bases, with 16 bases remaining between them. This CDR3 reads CASSLWVTGMTEAFF. The CDR3 DNA follows: TGTGCCAGCAGCTTATGGGTGACGGGGATGACTGAAGCTTTCTTT.

This clonotype was recorded many times. The chain employs TRBV27 and TRBJ2-7; the match to TRBD1 covers 8 bases. This CDR3 contains 18 residues. V shed 4 bases and J 2 bases; nucleotides not matched to a gene: 16. Germline-derived CDR1 and CDR2 are MNHEY and SMNVEV (reference sequence). The CDR3 region has the DNA TGTGCCAGCAGTTCCCTCGGACAGGGTTTGGAAGCACCCTACGAGCAGTACTTC. It is translated as CASSSLGQGLEAPYEQYF.

In its sample, this clonotype was seen many times. The CDR3 DNA reads TGTGCCAGCAGTTTTTTTACCACTGAAGCTTTCTTT. It encodes CASSFFTTEAFF. This chain links TRBV12-3 or TRBV12-4 with TRBJ1-1; the D is unclear. The CDR3 spans 12 residues. V was pared by 3 bases and J by 4 bases, with 6 bases between.

The rearrangement joins TRBV2 to TRBJ1-5; 10 nucleotides agree with TRBD1. The CDR3 extends over 15 amino acids. The V and J ends lost 6 bases and 4 bases, in that order; junction bases with no gene match: 6. The germline gives CDR1 SNHLY, CDR2 FYNNEI. The DNA for the CDR3 is TGTGCCAGCAGGCAGGGACAGGGGATGAATCAGCCCCAGCATTTT. Its protein is CASRQGQGMNQPQHF.

The genes are TRBV29-1 and TRBJ1-2; the match to TRBD1 covers 9 bases. Losses at the gene ends were 1 base for V and 6 bases for J; bases not matched to a gene: 9. Germline V lookup: CDR1 SQVTM, CDR2 ANQGSEA. CDR3 size: 15 residues. The CDR3 sequence: CSVEGDRVGGHGYTF. The CDR3 DNA is TGCAGCGTTGAAGGGGACAGGGTCGGGGGTCATGGCTACACCTTC.

The sample holds many counts of this clonotype. V is TRBV7-3 and J is TRBJ2-7; D might be TRBD2 (6 bases). Trimming removed 0 bases at V and 10 bases at J, with 16 bases between. This CDR3 is built from 14 residues. Germline V lookup: CDR1 SGHTA, CDR2 FQGTGA. CDR3 sequence (DNA): TGTGCCAGCAGCTTAACGGGGAGGAGGGATGTACAGTACTTC. This encodes CASSLTGRRDVQYF. The complete variable domain, with remaining parts taken from reference TRBV7-3 and TRBJ2-7, reads GAGVSQTPSNKVTEKGKYVELRCDPISGHTALYWYRQSLGQGPEFLIYFQGTGAADDSGLPNDRFFAVRPEGSVSTLKIQRTERGDSAVYLCASSLTGRRDVQYFGPGTRLTVT.

This clonotype was observed a few times. For the CDR3, the DNA is TGTGCCAGCAGCTCTATCGTGGCAGATCGCGGCTACACCTTC. Its translation: CASSSIVADRGYTF. V usage is TRBV6-8 and J usage is TRBJ1-2; D call uncertain. The germline gives CDR1 MNHGY, CDR2 SAAAGT. The CDR3 is made up of 14 amino acids. Trimming cost V 6 bases and J 8 bases, with 19 bases left between them.

The rearrangement joins TRBV7-8 to TRBJ2-7, with D hard to call. The CDR3 length is 15 residues. Germline CDR1 SGHVS, CDR2 FQNEAQ. Between the trimmed V and J ends, which lost 0 bases and 1 base, there was a span of 10 bases. CDR3 in amino acids: CASSLAAGRSYEQYF. The CDR3 DNA follows: TGTGCCAGCAGCTTAGCGGCAGGTCGATCCTACGAGCAGTACTTC.

The rearrangement uses TRBV6-6 and TRBJ2-7; unclear D gene. The CDR3 contains 14 residues. V lost 1 base, J lost 3 bases, and 10 bases lay in between. Per germline, CDR1 MNHNY and CDR2 SVGAGI (reference sequence). In DNA form, the CDR3 reads TGTGCCAGCAGTTACTTAGACACCCTCTACGAGCAGTACTTC. This gives the protein CASSYLDTLYEQYF.

This clonotype was picked up a small number of times. The rearrangement uses TRBV19 and TRBJ2-1; D might be TRBD1 or TRBD2, each matching 6 bases. The germline gives CDR1 LNHDA, CDR2 SQIVND (reference sequence). The CDR3 length is 16 residues. The V gene lost 3 bases and the J gene lost 8 bases, with 20 bases spanning the gap. The CDR3 coding sequence is TGTGCCAGTAGTATGGGGTCCGGAGGGGGAATATATGAGCAGTTCTTC. Translating gives CASSMGSGGGIYEQFF.

This clonotype was picked up a small number of times. This chain joins TRBV7-9 and TRBJ1-4; D uncertain. This CDR3 has 15 amino acids. The germline V gene encodes CDR1 SEHNR and CDR2 FQNEAQ (reference sequence). V lost 5 bases and J 8 bases, leaving 18 bases between the germline ends. The CDR3 reads CASSPRSKDLEKLFF. CDR3 DNA sequence: TGTGCCAGCAGCCCCCGTTCGAAGGACCTCGAAAAACTGTTTTTT. The full variable domain, with the rest looked up from reference TRBV7-9 and TRBJ1-4, is DTGVSQNPRHKITKRGQNVTFRCDPISEHNRLYWYRQTLGQGPEFLTYFQNEAQLEKSRLLSDRFSAERPKGSFSTLEIQRTEQGDSAMYLCASSPRSKDLEKLFFGSGTQLSVL.

The chain links TRBV7-3 to TRBJ2-6; D is undetermined. Germline CDR1 and CDR2: SGHTA and FQGTGA. This CDR3 contains 16 residues. V dropped 5 bases and J dropped 0 bases, with 11 bases sitting between them. CDR3 in DNA: TGTGCCAGCAGCCGTACAGCGTACTCTGGGGCCAACGTCCTGACTTTC. Encoded protein: CASSRTAYSGANVLTF.

This chain's CDR3 is CASSGTSSDVDRLAKNIQYF. Here the CDR3 DNA reads TGTGCCAGCAGCGGAACCTCTTCGGACGTTGACCGTTTAGCCAAAAACATTCAGTACTTC. The genes are TRBV7-9 and TRBJ2-4; D ambiguous. Trimming left V 5 bases short and J 0 bases short, with 26 bases between. This CDR3 region has 20 residues. Germline lookup yields CDR1 SEHNR and CDR2 FQNEAQ (reference sequence).

This clonotype has at least ten counts. The chain is built from TRBV11-2 and TRBJ1-1; D gene unclear. This CDR3 comprises 13 residues. Trimming left V 3 bases short and J 6 bases short, with 11 bases between. Germline lookup yields CDR1 SGHAT and CDR2 FQNNGV. The CDR3 region has the DNA TGTGCCAGCAGCTTCCCGGGGAGTCCTGAAGCTTTCTTT. It specifies CASSFPGSPEAFF.

This chain links TRBV6-5 with TRBJ1-2; possible D gene TRBD1, 6 bases. The CDR3 consists of 17 residues. V lost 7 bases and J 0 bases, leaving 21 bases between the germline ends. Germline V lookup: CDR1 MNHEY, CDR2 SVGAGI. The CDR3 nucleotides read TGTGCCAGCAAATCCTCCCCCCCACAGGGAACTAACTATGGCTACACCTTC. This sequence encodes CASKSSPPQGTNYGYTF.

This clonotype was picked up many times. The chain links TRBV7-3 to TRBJ2-1; a possible D gene is TRBD2 (6 bases). From germline, CDR1 is SGHTA and CDR2 FQGTGA. The CDR3 runs 16 residues. The V end lost 2 bases, the J end lost 8 bases, and 19 bases lay between the germline ends. The CDR3 coding sequence is TGTGCCAGCAGCTTACTGGGGGGTACTAGGGTTGATGAGCAGTTCTTC. This codes for CASSLLGGTRVDEQFF.

V and J are TRBV4-3 and TRBJ1-5, with TRBD1 as a possible D gene (6 bases). V lost 1 base and J lost 3, with 16 bases in between. The CDR3 sequence is 17 residues long. Germline-derived CDR1 and CDR2 are LGHNA and YSLEER. The CDR3 DNA follows: TGCGCCAGCAGCCAAGGAGGGGGGGGCTTAATCAATCAGCCCCAGCATTTT. Amino acids: CASSQGGGGLINQPQHF.